These T cell receptor beta chains were read from a single sample in a study of response to subunit inactivated influenza vaccine. TCRdb recomputed calls from the RT-PCR reads with MiXCR, one row per CDR3 protein. The table lists about 800,000 distinct CDR3 sequences, 21% of them singletons. Sequencing was performed on PBMCs from blood, taken about 5 days after vaccination. These receptors were collected from a man aged 50-59 years who received an inactivated influenza vaccine. The CDR3 runs from the conserved cysteine through the conserved F or W. A D gene is named only where the DNA matches it firmly. Clone size is stated in some rows and not others, as once, few, many or a class when expanded.

j_call,v_call,clone_size,d_call,cdr3_aa,cdr3_nt
TRBJ2-1,TRBV4-3,few,TRBD1,CASSQERLGTGFHEQFF,TGCGCCAGCAGCCAAGAGAGGCTCGGGACAGGGTTCCATGAGCAGTTCTTC
TRBJ2-2,TRBV20-1,few,TRBD1,CSAPGGFSTGELFF,TGCAGTGCTCCAGGGGGTTTTAGCACCGGGGAGCTGTTTTTT
TRBJ2-6,TRBV29-1,.,.,CSVKGAGANVLTF,TGCAGCGTTAAGGGGGCTGGGGCCAACGTCCTGACTTTC
TRBJ2-7,TRBV3-1,few,.,CASSQIRSYEQYF,TGTGCCAGCAGCCAGATCCGCTCCTACGAGCAGTACTTC
TRBJ1-1,TRBV27,few,.,CASSITGLRDTEAFF,TGTGCCAGCAGTATAACAGGGTTAAGGGACACTGAAGCTTTCTTT
TRBJ2-3,TRBV20-1,many,TRBD2,CSARLAGRWSTDTQYF,TGCAGTGCTAGGCTAGCGGGTCGTTGGAGCACAGATACGCAGTATTTT
TRBJ1-5,TRBV3-1,few,.,CASSQDRVSQPQHF,TGTGCCAGCAGCCAAGACAGGGTTTCTCAGCCCCAGCATTTT
TRBJ2-2,TRBV4-3,.,TRBD2,CASSRRTSGNTGELFF,TGCGCCAGCAGCCGAAGGACTAGCGGGAACACCGGGGAGCTGTTTTTT
TRBJ2-1,TRBV28,.,TRBD2,CASSLWGGGSYNEQFF,TGTGCCAGCAGTTTATGGGGGGGGGGTTCCTACAATGAGCAGTTCTTC
TRBJ2-3,TRBV12-3/TRBV12-4,.,.,CASSSSVLGTQYF,TGTGCCAGCAGTTCTTCCGTCTTAGGCACGCAGTATTTT
TRBJ2-3,TRBV29-1,few,.,CSVGDQGRTDTQYF,TGCAGCGTTGGGGATCAGGGACGCACAGATACGCAGTATTTT
TRBJ2-1,TRBV10-2,few,.,CASSAGRIGEQFF,TGCGCCAGCAGCGCCGGCCGTATAGGAGAGCAGTTCTTC
TRBJ2-2,TRBV4-2,few,.,CASSQDPGRTNTGELFF,TGTGCCAGCAGCCAAGATCCAGGCAGGACGAACACCGGGGAGCTGTTTTTT
TRBJ2-5,TRBV5-1,few,TRBD2,CASSLGTSGPREAQYF,TGCGCCAGCAGCTTGGGGACTAGCGGACCAAGAGAAGCCCAGTACTTC
TRBJ2-1,TRBV28,few,TRBD1,CASSLGRGRNEQFF,TGTGCCAGCAGTTTAGGCAGGGGGCGAAATGAGCAGTTCTTC
TRBJ2-7,TRBV7-9,.,.,CASSHVMGSIHEQYF,TGTGCCAGCAGCCACGTTATGGGGAGTATCCACGAGCAGTACTTC
TRBJ1-4,TRBV4-2,few,.,CASSQEGGVGEKLFF,TGTGCCAGCAGCCAAGAGGGGGGGGTAGGAGAAAAACTGTTTTTT
TRBJ1-2,TRBV12-3/TRBV12-4,few,.,CASRPSGVYGYTF,TGTGCCAGCAGACCTTCAGGGGTTTATGGCTACACCTTC
TRBJ1-1,TRBV12-3/TRBV12-4,.,.,CASLSPDRMNTEAFF,TGTGCCAGTCTCTCACCGGACAGAATGAACACTGAAGCTTTCTTT
TRBJ1-1,TRBV20-1,.,.,CSARVPTENTEAFF,TGCAGTGCTAGAGTACCGACGGAGAACACTGAAGCTTTCTTT
TRBJ2-1,TRBV20-1,.,TRBD2,CSARGLAGGLYNEQFF,TGCAGTGCTAGAGGACTAGCGGGGGGGTTATACAATGAGCAGTTCTTC
TRBJ2-2,TRBV6-4,.,TRBD2,CASRDTSAYTGELFF,TGTGCCAGCAGGGATACTAGCGCGTACACCGGGGAGCTGTTTTTT
TRBJ2-3,TRBV29-1,.,.,CSASSTSTDTQYF,TGCAGCGCTAGCAGTACTAGCACAGATACGCAGTATTTT
TRBJ2-5,TRBV5-1,few,.,CASSPPDRLWYF,TGCGCCAGCAGCCCCCCAGATAGACTATGGTACTTC
TRBJ2-1,TRBV7-3,.,.,CASSLPGRGSYNEQFF,TGTGCCAGCAGCTTACCCGGGAGAGGGTCCTACAATGAGCAGTTCTTC
TRBJ2-1,TRBV4-1,few,.,CASSLPRNGTGLSFEQFF,TGCGCCAGCAGCCTCCCGCGGAACGGGACGGGGTTGTCATTTGAGCAGTTCTTC
TRBJ2-7,TRBV18,.,TRBD2,CASSPRQRGTEQYF,TGTGCCAGCTCACCACGCCAGCGGGGGACTGAGCAGTACTTC
TRBJ2-7,TRBV3-1,few,.,CASSQGFVYEQYF,TGTGCCAGCAGCCAAGGGTTCGTCTACGAGCAGTACTTC
TRBJ2-3,TRBV28,.,.,CASSSLQRLADTQYF,TGTGCCAGCAGTTCCCTTCAGAGACTAGCAGATACGCAGTATTTT
TRBJ2-7,TRBV20-1,few,.,CSARDLDRLPYEQYF,TGCAGTGCTAGAGATCTTGACAGGTTACCCTACGAGCAGTACTTC
TRBJ2-5,TRBV3-1,many,.,CASSQDRRTQYF,TGTGCCAGCAGCCAAGATAGGAGGACCCAGTACTTC
TRBJ2-6,TRBV29-1,.,.,CSVAEGRPGANVLTF,TGCAGCGTTGCCGAAGGGAGGCCTGGGGCCAACGTCCTGACTTTC
TRBJ2-7,TRBV20-1,.,TRBD2,CSARGLGTSFSYEQYF,TGCAGTGCTAGGGGCCTCGGGACTAGTTTTTCCTACGAGCAGTACTTC
TRBJ2-1,TRBV6-2/TRBV6-3,.,.,CASSSDREGSYNEQFF,TGTGCCAGCAGCTCCGACAGGGAGGGCTCCTACAATGAGCAGTTCTTC
TRBJ2-7,TRBV7-9,few,.,CASSLHRNEQYF,TGTGCCAGCAGCTTACATAGGAACGAGCAGTACTTC
TRBJ2-1,TRBV7-9,.,.,CASPDEGENEQFF,TGTGCCAGCCCAGACGAGGGGGAGAATGAGCAGTTCTTC
TRBJ2-3,TRBV5-1,.,TRBD2,CASSFGLAGGAADTQYF,TGCGCCAGCAGCTTCGGACTAGCGGGAGGAGCGGCAGATACGCAGTATTTT
TRBJ2-5,TRBV20-1,few,.,CSARDLAVQETQYF,TGCAGTGCTAGAGATCTGGCAGTCCAAGAGACCCAGTACTTC
TRBJ2-7,TRBV20-1,.,.,CSAQGRDPRRQYF,TGCAGTGCTCAGGGCAGGGACCCTCGCCGGCAGTACTTC
TRBJ2-5,TRBV7-6,.,TRBD1,CASTWTGGRETQYF,TGTGCCAGCACCTGGACAGGGGGCCGAGAGACCCAGTACTTC
TRBJ2-4,TRBV6-2/TRBV6-3,.,.,CASLGGGWNIQYF,TGTGCCAGCCTTGGAGGGGGTTGGAACATTCAGTACTTC
TRBJ2-7,TRBV9,.,.,CASSVGVAGSYEQYF,TGTGCCAGCAGCGTAGGTGTAGCCGGCTCCTACGAGCAGTACTTC
TRBJ2-3,TRBV7-2,.,TRBD2,CASSFSGGFGPDTQYF,TGTGCCAGCAGCTTTAGCGGGGGCTTTGGGCCAGATACGCAGTATTTT
TRBJ2-2,TRBV7-9,.,.,CASSLGPWQGNTGELFF,TGTGCCAGCAGCTTAGGTCCCTGGCAGGGAAACACCGGGGAGCTGTTTTTT
TRBJ2-1,TRBV18,once,.,CASSPGSSEYNEQFF,TGTGCCAGCTCACCAGGTTCTAGCGAGTACAATGAGCAGTTCTTC
TRBJ2-5,TRBV7-6,few,.,CASSAPAGTQSQETQYF,TGTGCCAGCAGCGCCCCCGCCGGGACACAGTCCCAAGAGACCCAGTACTTC
TRBJ2-3,TRBV15,.,.,CATSRDSPTADTQYF,TGTGCCACCAGCAGAGATTCCCCCACGGCAGATACGCAGTATTTT
TRBJ2-7,TRBV5-4,.,TRBD2,CASSYGGGNSYEQYF,TGTGCCAGCAGCTACGGGGGGGGTAACTCCTACGAGCAGTACTTC
TRBJ2-3,TRBV28,.,.,CASSLLSRADTQYF,TGTGCCAGCAGTTTGCTGTCCCGGGCAGATACGCAGTATTTT
TRBJ1-4,TRBV11-2,few,.,CASSQRGGGNEKLFF,TGTGCCAGCAGCCAGCGGGGAGGGGGTAATGAAAAACTGTTTTTT
TRBJ1-2,TRBV12-3/TRBV12-4,few,.,CASSFGPPENYGYTF,TGTGCCAGCAGTTTCGGACCCCCGGAGAACTATGGCTACACCTTC